The source of this T cell receptor (beta chain) is a study of chemoradiotherapy in HPV16-positive cancers. About the study: A couple of HPV16-positive patients' cells yielded candidate HPV-specific clones and common motifs.

The V gene lost 0 bases and the J gene lost 2 bases, with 17 bases spanning the gap. CDR3 length equals 17 residues. The germline gives CDR1 SGHRS, CDR2 YFSETQ. Libraries were prepared by immunoSEQ multiplex PCR; TCRdb keeps only in-frame clonotypes and omits some of them. The sample shows tens of thousands of clones, less than 90% of them seen only once. Samples were taken several times over chemoradiotherapy. The rearrangement uses TRBV5-1 and TRBJ1-2; D not certain. This sequence originates from a human donor with HPV-associated anogenital cancer. The sample consisted of blood, taken from a patient who underwent chemoradiotherapy. CDR3 DNA sequence: TGCGCCAGCAGCTTGGCCAAAGGGCCCGGGAGGAACTATGGCTACACCTTC. It specifies CASSLAKGPGRNYGYTF.